A selection of T cell receptor beta chains follows, all from one sample in a study of Ad26.COV2.S vaccination and SARS-CoV-2 variants. The protocol was immunoSEQ multiplex PCR, while the TCRdb copy is restricted to in-frame clones and leaves out a portion. The data show about 250,000 clones, over 75% seen once. The source material was peripheral blood, sampled in a trial of Ad26.COV2.S vaccine versus placebo. The receptor source for this set is a person between 18 and 65 years old who received the Ad26.COV2.S COVID-19 vaccine or a placebo. Both conserved end residues are trimmed from each CDR3. Each record gives: V gene, D gene, CDR3 length, J gene, CDR3 protein. The D gene is left open where the match is weak.

>TRBV27|TRBD2|14|TRBJ2-2
ASSLSRLAGTGELF
>TRBV6-5|NA|12|TRBJ1-2
ASSPVQALTGYT
>TRBV29-1|NA|11|TRBJ2-7
SVVGQGSYEQY
>TRBV19|TRBD1|14|TRBJ2-5
ASSIGGQGAGETQY
>TRBV30|NA|10|TRBJ1-2
AWSAGNYGYT
>TRBV3-1/TRBV3-2|TRBD1|15|TRBJ1-2
ASSHVPIPGQGGGYT
>TRBV10-1|TRBD1|15|TRBJ2-7
ASSEQGVFHLSYEQY
>TRBV18|TRBD2|16|TRBJ2-5
ASSPPSGRVHLGETQY
>TRBV27|TRBD1|13|TRBJ2-1
ASSLGQGALNEQF
>TRBV28|TRBD1|13|TRBJ1-2
ASSLWGGTGYGYT
>TRBV11-3|NA|11|TRBJ2-2
ASSFQRAGELF
>TRBV5-1|NA|13|TRBJ1-6
ASSSTGTDHSPLH
>TRBV21-1|NA|14|TRBJ2-1
ASSRSGPSGLYEQF
>TRBV3-1/TRBV3-2|NA|10|TRBJ2-3
ASSSGGDTQY
>TRBV30|NA|10|TRBJ1-1
AWGWMNTEAF